The 22 T cell receptor beta chains listed next were all sequenced from one sample in a study of cytomegalovirus exposure and HLA in healthy donors. The PCR had 60 Vbeta and 13 Jbeta primers. TCRdb's copy holds only in-frame clones and misses some; the assay was immunoSEQ multiplex PCR. The table records 120,000 or so clones, around 75% of them present only once. Sequenced sample: PBMCs. The receptors here all came from a woman aged 45-60 years in good health and CMV-seropositive.

The V and J genes are TRBV1 and TRBJ2-5; the table's D call TRBD2 went unverified against the DNA. TRBV1 is a recognized pseudogene. The CDR3 has 14 residues. CDR3 sequence: CTSRKTSGQETQYF. The CDR3 region has the DNA TGCACCAGCAGAAAAACTAGCGGGCAAGAGACCCAGTACTTC.

The chain uses TRBV5-4 and TRBJ1-1; 9 nucleotides line up with TRBD1. CDR1 SGHNT and CDR2 YYREEE come from the germline V gene (reference sequence). V lost 0 bases, J lost 6 bases, and 6 bases stayed unmatched. The CDR3 sequence is 15 residues long. The CDR3 is CASSLAGTGQPEAFF. CDR3 nucleotides: TGTGCCAGCAGCTTGGCTGGGACAGGGCAGCCTGAAGCTTTCTTT.

The gene calls are TRBV6-6 and TRBJ2-3, with a possible D match to TRBD1 (6 bases). This CDR3 has 13 amino acids. V lost 7 bases, J lost 2 bases, and 10 bases lay in between. Germline V gene lookup returns CDR1 MNHNY and CDR2 SVGAGI (reference sequence). The CDR3 region is CASNQGITDTQYF. The CDR3 DNA reads TGTGCCAGCAACCAGGGGATCACAGATACGCAGTATTTT.

The chain carries TRBV7-9 and TRBJ2-1; D is undetermined. Germline V CDR1 and CDR2: SEHNR, FQNEAQ (reference sequence). Trimming took off 5 bases at V and 3 bases at J, with 14 bases between the two ends. The CDR3 covers 15 residues. CDR3 sequence reads: CASSLTLGHYNEQFF. The CDR3 DNA reads TGTGCCAGCAGCCTAACTCTAGGCCACTACAATGAGCAGTTCTTC. The full variable domain, with the rest looked up from reference TRBV7-9 and TRBJ2-1, is DTGVSQNPRHKITKRGQNVTFRCDPISEHNRLYWYRQTLGQGPEFLTYFQNEAQLEKSRLLSDRFSAERPKGSFSTLEIQRTEQGDSAMYLCASSLTLGHYNEQFFGPGTRLTVL.

The rearrangement uses TRBV4-2 and TRBJ1-5; D not certain. Between the trimmed V and J ends, which lost 0 bases and 7 bases, there was a span of 10 bases. The CDR3 spans 14 residues. The V gene's germline CDR1 is LGHNA and CDR2 YNFKEQ. The CDR3 DNA sequence: TGTGCCAGCAGCCAAGATCCGGGGAACCAGCCCCAGCATTTT. This codes for CASSQDPGNQPQHF.

The chain uses TRBV15 and TRBJ2-6, with D tentatively TRBD2 (5 bases). CDR1 LNHNV and CDR2 YYDKDF come from the germline V gene (reference sequence). This CDR3 is built from 20 residues. V lost 0 bases to trimming and J lost 1 base, with 19 bases between them. The CDR3 DNA reads TGTGCCACCAGCAGAGATCCCCCCGGAACTAGTGGTTCTGGGGCCAACGTCCTGACTTTC. Translated: CATSRDPPGTSGSGANVLTF.

The chain has TRBV5-1 and TRBJ2-1, with D possibly matching TRBD1 (5 bases). CDR3 length equals 14 residues. The V end lost 3 bases, the J end lost 2 bases, and 9 bases lay between the germline ends. Germline CDR1 SGHRS, CDR2 YFSETQ. This CDR3 is CASSSRQTYNEQFF. The CDR3 coding sequence is TGCGCCAGCAGCTCCAGACAGACCTACAATGAGCAGTTCTTC.

The chain combines TRBV7-2 with TRBJ2-7; TRBD2 agrees at 10 bases. The V gene end was trimmed by 4 bases and the J gene end by 6 bases; junction bases not matched to a gene: 9. CDR3 length equals 15 residues. Germline V gives CDR1 SGHTA, CDR2 FQGNSA. The CDR3: CASSSQAGGPPEQYF. In DNA, the CDR3 is TGTGCCAGCAGCTCCCAAGCGGGAGGGCCGCCCGAGCAGTACTTC.

This chain connects TRBV5-1 to TRBJ2-1, with TRBD2 matching over 11 bases. The CDR3 is 17 amino acids. CDR1 is SGHRS and CDR2 is YFSETQ in the germline V gene. V was clipped by 2 bases and J by 5 bases; unmatched bases: 9. The DNA for the CDR3 is TGCGCCAGCAGCTTAGCCAGGGGACTAGCGGCTAACAATGAGCAGTTCTTC. It encodes CASSLARGLAANNEQFF.

This clone was observed a handful of times. V is TRBV7-9 and J is TRBJ2-1, with unresolved D. Germline V CDR1 and CDR2: SEHNR, FQNEAQ (reference sequence). V lost 3 bases to trimming and J lost 4 bases, with 4 bases between them. The CDR3 is 12 amino acids. The CDR3, as DNA: TGTGCCAGCAGCTTCCGTTACAATGAGCAGTTCTTC. Protein: CASSFRYNEQFF.

Concerning this clone: Relative to the germline gene, one junction end is altered; a read error may explain this. The chain has TRBV7-7 and TRBJ2-7, with 8 nucleotides matching TRBD2. Germline lookup yields CDR1 SSHAT and CDR2 FNYEAQ (reference sequence). This CDR3 has 15 residues. CDR3 protein: CASSVASGSSYEQYF. CDR3 coding DNA: TGTGCTAGCAGCGTTGCTAGCGGGTCCTCCTACGAGCAGTACTTC. The whole variable domain, filled in from reference TRBV7-7 and TRBJ2-7, reads GAGVSQSPRYKVTKRGQDVTLRCDPISSHATLYWYQQALGQGPEFLTYFNYEAQPDKSGLPSDRFSAERPEGSISTLTIQRTEQRDSAMYRCASSVASGSSYEQYFGPGTRLTVT.

The sample holds a few counts of this clone. This chain joins TRBV4-2 and TRBJ2-1; 7 nucleotides line up with TRBD2. Germline V gives CDR1 LGHNA, CDR2 YNFKEQ. V shed 4 bases, J shed 5 bases, and the junction held 5 bases outside the gene matches. There are 14 residues in the CDR3. This CDR3 reads CASSRILADNEQFF. For the CDR3, the DNA is TGTGCCAGCAGCCGGATCCTAGCGGACAATGAGCAGTTCTTC.

This clone has a single count. The genes are TRBV25-1 and TRBJ1-2; D is unresolved. With 3 bases removed from V and 7 bases from J, the gap between germline ends came to 15 bases. CDR1 and CDR2 from the germline V gene are MGHDK and SYGVNS. This CDR3 has 14 amino acids. The CDR3: CASSDGRGLGGYTF. CDR3 coding DNA: TGTGCCAGCAGTGATGGGCGAGGGTTAGGTGGCTACACCTTC.

The chain recombines TRBV27 with TRBJ1-6; weak D call: TRBD1 (5 bases). Trimming removed 2 bases from V and 7 bases from J, with 6 bases in between. The CDR3 length is 13 residues. CDR1 and CDR2 from the germline V gene are MNHEY and SMNVEV (reference sequence). The CDR3 DNA reads TGTGCCAGCAGTTTAAAGGGGAATTCACCCCTCCACTTT. It yields the protein CASSLKGNSPLHF.

This clone was picked up one time. This chain uses TRBV7-3 with TRBJ2-6; TRBD2 is a possible D gene (5 bases). This CDR3 comprises 18 residues. Germline V gene data show CDR1 as SGHTA and CDR2 as FQGTGA. The V and J ends lost 2 bases and 0 bases respectively, with 14 bases between them. Here the CDR3 reads CASSLYGVPSSGANVLTF. The CDR3 DNA sequence: TGTGCCAGCAGCTTATACGGGGTCCCCAGCTCTGGGGCCAACGTCCTGACTTTC.

The chain links TRBV6-5 to TRBJ2-1; 7 bases are shared with TRBD2. The ends lost 7 bases at V and 2 bases at J; junction bases unmatched: 8. CDR3 size: 15 residues. The V gene's germline CDR1 is MNHEY and CDR2 SVGAGI. CDR3 sequence reads: CASKRAGVAYNEQFF. In nucleotides, the CDR3 is TGTGCCAGCAAAAGGGCGGGAGTCGCCTACAATGAGCAGTTCTTC.

This chain links TRBV30 with TRBJ1-1, with a possible D match to TRBD1 (5 bases). Germline assignment: CDR1 GTSNPN and CDR2 SVGIG (reference sequence). This CDR3 has 14 amino acids. V was cut by 3 bases and J by 5 bases, with 16 bases left in between. Written as DNA, the CDR3 is TGTGCCTGGAGCGCGGGACCTCAAGGGACTGAAGCTTTCTTT. Its protein is CAWSAGPQGTEAFF.

J is TRBJ2-2 and V is TRBV7-3; D may be TRBD2 (5 bases). Germline CDR1 SGHTA, CDR2 FQGTGA. The ends were cut back, 5 bases at V and 5 bases at J, with 9 bases in the middle. The CDR3 covers 13 residues. Here the CDR3 reads CASSDYITGELFF. The CDR3 DNA reads as TGTGCCAGCAGCGACTATATAACCGGGGAGCTGTTTTTT. The whole variable domain, remainder taken from reference TRBV7-3 and TRBJ2-2, is GAGVSQTPSNKVTEKGKYVELRCDPISGHTALYWYRQSLGQGPEFLIYFQGTGAADDSGLPNDRFFAVRPEGSVSTLKIQRTERGDSAVYLCASSDYITGELFFGEGSRLTVL.

This clone has only a few counts. V and J are TRBV10-3 and TRBJ2-5; 10 bases map to TRBD1. The length of the CDR3 is 15 residues. Germline V gives CDR1 ENHRY, CDR2 SYGVKD. Trimming cost V 6 bases and J 0 bases; bases outside gene matches: 4. The CDR3 coding sequence is TGTGCCATCAGGCGCGGGACAGGGGACCAAGAGACCCAGTACTTC. This encodes CAIRRGTGDQETQYF.

The chain employs TRBV7-9 and TRBJ2-1, with 8 bases that match TRBD1. The V gene's germline CDR1 is SEHNR and CDR2 FQNEAQ (reference sequence). The ends lost 5 bases at V and 7 bases at J; junction bases unmatched: 7. The CDR3 is 14 residues long. The CDR3 nucleotides read TGTGCCAGCAGCCCGCGACAGGGGAGGAATGAGCAGTTCTTC. This sequence encodes CASSPRQGRNEQFF.

The V and J genes are TRBV29-1 and TRBJ1-2; D unclear. The CDR3 covers 13 residues. Trimming cost V 2 bases and J 8 bases, with 15 bases left between them. Germline V gene sequence: CDR1 SQVTM, CDR2 ANQGSEA. The DNA of the CDR3 is TGCAGCGTTGAAAGGCGGAGCGTTGTGGGCTACACCTTC. It encodes CSVERRSVVGYTF. Together with reference TRBV29-1 and TRBJ1-2, the CDR3 gives the full variable domain: SAVISQKPSRDICQRGTSLTIQCQVDSQVTMMFWYRQQPGQSLTLIATANQGSEATYESGFVIDKFPISRPNLTFSTLTVSNMSPEDSSIYLCSVERRSVVGYTFGSGTRLTVV.

The J gene is TRBJ2-3, the V gene TRBV21-1; the D call in the table, TRBD1, was not verified against the DNA. TRBV21-1 is reported as a pseudogene. The CDR3 extends over 15 amino acids. CDR3 DNA: TGTGCCAGCAGCGCCCGACAGAAGCTCACAGATACGCAGTATTTT. This sequence encodes CASSARQKLTDTQYF.